This entry features one T cell receptor (beta chain) sequence. The antigen remains unidentified. TCRdb's table, derived via immunoSEQ multiplex PCR, lists solely in-frame clones and lacks some. Counted here are roughly 2,700 clones, almost 75% occurring once; the ten biggest clones make up around 20%. This specimen comes from a study of T cells after posttransplantation cyclophosphamide. Study observations and caveats: TRB overlap between skin or GI tissue T cells and blood was limited. Later post-transplant blood repertoires were often dominated by donor CD8+ memory clones. Recipient CMV seropositivity and CMV reactivation strongly tracked TRB clonality.

This TCR was sampled from a man aged 25 to 40 with a blood cancer, CMV-positive, and with a related stem cell donor. Sequencing used PBMCs.

The CDR3: CASSLGGGQPQHF. CDR3 coding DNA: TGTGCCAGCAGCTTGGGAGGGGGTCAGCCCCAGCATTTT. This chain connects TRBV13 to TRBJ1-5, with D maybe TRBD1 (6 bases). The V end was cut by 3 bases, the J end by 6 bases, with 9 bases between. Germline assignment: CDR1 PRHDT and CDR2 FYEKMQ (reference sequence). The CDR3 has 13 amino acids. Full variable domain (outside the CDR3, taken from reference TRBV13 and TRBJ1-5): AAGVIQSPRHLIKEKRETATLKCYPIPRHDTVYWYQQGPGQDPQFLISFYEKMQSDKGSIPDRFSAQQFSDYHSELNMSSLELGDSALYFCASSLGGGQPQHFGDGTRLSIL.